Only one count was recorded for the clone carrying this T cell receptor (beta chain). Profiled with immunoSEQ multiplex PCR; TCRdb holds only in-frame clones, not every one. The repertoire holds 200,000 to 300,000 clones, with 80% to 85% as singletons. The data stem from a study of Tregs in tolerant kidney transplant recipients. This sequence was found in a human donor in good health. The sample comprised CD4+ T cells from blood.

CDR3 in amino acids: CASRERYNTGELFF. In nucleotides, the CDR3 is TGTGCCAGCAGGGAGAGGTATAACACCGGGGAGCTGTTTTTT. V is TRBV6-6 and J is TRBJ2-2; no clear D gene. The germline CDR1 and CDR2 sequences are MNHNY and SVGAGI (reference sequence). V was cut by 6 bases and J by 2 bases, with 10 bases left in between. The CDR3 is 14 amino acids.